This TCR beta chain is from a study of shared clonotypes between healthy human individuals (dated by TCRdb to about 2020). Regarding the study in general: The cohort comprised two women and three men aged 18 to 49 years. For each donor, CD4 naive and CD4 memory were each run on three plates, CD8 naive on two plates, and CD8 memory on one plate. To estimate repertoire size and how much clonotype sharing occurs between individuals, the study deeply sequenced the blood TCR repertoires of five healthy adults. Different laboratories and diverse techniques were used to prepare libraries and sequence TCR repertoires, to increase sequencing depth and limit assay-specific biases. Leukapheresis yielded between about 0.9 and 9 billion PBMCs per donor.

Using the deep immunoSEQ assay, multiplex PCR amplified TCR CDR3 regions from genomic DNA. For each cell subset, the extracted genomic DNA was distributed evenly across all wells of several immunoSEQ 96-well plates, and each plate served as one replicate. For sorted subsets, each replicate PCR was loaded with approximately 190 ng genomic DNA, equivalent to some 31,000 T cell genomes. Purified libraries were measured with a Qubit 3.0 fluorometer, size-checked on a Bioanalyzer 2100, and measured again with the KAPA Library Quantification kit. Every immunoSEQ 96-well plate was sequenced on a separate single-read 150-cycle Illumina NextSeq 550 flow cell. Regarding the original processing steps: Because the immunoSEQ output included only junctional sequences and no quality scores, the filtering could not be the same as the filtering used for full-length reads. To assign V/J genes and CDR3, sequences were annotated using PyIR, a Python wrapper for IgBLAST v1.9, with IMGT germline references. Reads were removed for weak V/J assignments (E-value above 1e-6), missing CDR3, stop codons, out-of-frame junctions, or ambiguous translated residues. A V3J clonotype was defined by an identical inferred V gene, J gene, and CDR3 amino acid sequence. Percentage overlap between repertoires was computed as shared unique clonotypes divided by the size of the smaller repertoire. Richness of each repertoire was evaluated using RTK rarefaction, the Chao1 estimator, and Recon v2.1 estimates of unobserved clonotypes. OLGA was used to compute generation probabilities for all TCRbeta clonotypes that the gDNA method yielded from several donors. This is the immuneACCESS table as TCRdb keeps it, with only in-frame sequences that have V and J called. A part of the clones is gone; compared with another copy, unresolved V genes explain less than half, and the rest is unexplained. Clone size and the V and J calls come from that table; the DNA yielded D and trimming. The sample yields around 2.3 million clones; approximately 94% were counted once. Less than 0.15% of the sample lies in the top ten.

V loses 5 bases at its end and J loses 0 bases; junction bases beyond the gene matches: 3. CDR1 and CDR2, per the germline V gene, are SGHRS and YFSETQ. Including the terminal cysteine and phenylalanine, the CDR3 comprises 15 residues. The CDR3 DNA has 45 bases and is translated from base 1. Healthy HIV-negative adults with no recently reported acute infections or vaccinations were included as donors. Only Caucasian adults living in Nashville, Tennessee, USA were represented among the donors. CD4+ T cells were enriched by magnetic negative selection; naive cells were then positively selected on CD45RA, and the negative fraction formed the memory subset. Blood was obtained by leukapheresis, after which PBMCs were separated by Ficoll-Histopaque density gradient centrifugation and cryopreserved in liquid nitrogen vapor phase. Analytical flow cytometry was used to check the purity and quantity of every magnetically sorted T cell population. From each sorted fraction, genomic DNA was isolated and quantified by UV absorbance on a Nanodrop 2000c.

With regard to this clone: This receptor's antigen is unknown. No base quality values were provided; no much bigger clone lies one nucleotide off. Other DNA sequences in the same sample also yield this CDR3.

The paper's findings and limits, for the study overall: Sharing across a few donors was observed for roughly 5% of naive CD4, over 3% of naive CD8, about 2.3% of memory CD4, and around 0.42% of memory CD8 clonotypes. Estimated clonotype richness was generally larger for naive than for memory subsets. Rarefaction of sorted-subset datasets indicated incomplete sequencing despite the large sequencing depth. Only blood was sampled, and tissue TCR repertoires likely differ from those in blood. Pairwise subsampling indicated that sequencing depth was expected to affect the degree of clonotype sharing among donors. Because the study included only a small number of donors, the genetic and exposure-history diversity represented was limited. Higher generation probabilities were observed for clonotypes shared by all four sorted-subset donors than for non-shared clonotypes.

The origin of this receptor is a man in his late teens or twenties in good health. The rearrangement joined TRBV5-1 to TRBJ2-1, with TRBD2 identical over 9 junction bases. Material: naive CD4+ T cells sorted from blood. In the paper's terms, the cell subset or site label means: CD45RA+ positively selected. In nucleotides, the sequence is TGCGCCAGCAGAGGTAGCGGGAGCTCCTACAATGAGCAGTTCTTC. Its product reads: CASRGSGSSYNEQFF.